The 7 T cell receptor beta chains below come from one sample, sequenced in a study of control samples from healthy donors and cancer patients. The data were produced by immunoSEQ multiplex PCR, yet TCRdb's version contains in-frame clones alone and is incomplete. The sample contains about 85,000 clones, 85% to 90% of which appear only once. The sample consisted of blood. Receptor source: a woman aged 55-69 years in good health.

This sequence joins TRBV5-6 and TRBJ1-1, with a possible D match to TRBD1 (5 bases). The germline CDR1 and CDR2 sequences are SGHDT and YYEEEE. The CDR3 totals 16 residues. Trimming shortened V by 0 bases and J by 0 bases, and 12 bases separated the two germline ends. The CDR3 here is CASSLDRGTMNTEAFF. In nucleotides, the CDR3 is TGTGCCAGCAGCTTGGATCGGGGGACTATGAACACTGAAGCTTTCTTT.

The chain has TRBV10-1 and TRBJ1-1, with a possible D match to TRBD1 (5 bases). The CDR3 loop spans 15 amino acids. V lost 5 bases, J lost 1 base, and 14 bases lay in between. In germline, CDR1 is WNHNN, CDR2 SYGVQD (reference sequence). In DNA form, the CDR3 reads TGCGCCAGCAGTCCGGGGCGAGCGACGAACACTGAAGCTTTCTTT. Encoded protein: CASSPGRATNTEAFF.

The genes are TRBV21-1 and TRBJ1-2; TRBD1, the table's D call, was not compared with the DNA. TRBV21-1 counts as a pseudogene. This CDR3 is 16 amino acids long. This CDR3 is CASSRTAGQGLYGYTF. DNA of the CDR3: TGTGCCAGCAGCCGGACCGCGGGACAGGGCCTCTATGGCTACACCTTC.

About this clone: The junction shows a germline mismatch at one end, possibly a read error. The J gene is TRBJ2-3, the V gene TRBV7-9; 8 nucleotides align to TRBD2. The germline gives CDR1 SEHNR, CDR2 FQNEAQ (reference sequence). The CDR3 loop spans 15 amino acids. In nucleotides, the CDR3 is TGTGCCAGCACCTTAGCGGGGACCAGCGCAGATACGCAGTATTTT. Translated, it gives CASTLAGTSADTQYF.

The genes are TRBV2 and TRBJ1-4; weak D call: TRBD1 (5 bases). The CDR3 extends over 13 amino acids. CDR1 and CDR2 from the germline V gene are SNHLY and FYNNEI. Trimming cost V 0 bases and J 11 bases, with 10 bases left between them. The CDR3 DNA is TGTGCCAGCAGTGAAGCGCTGGGGGGGAAACTGTTTTTT. This translates into CASSEALGGKLFF.

The J gene is TRBJ2-7, the V gene TRBV27; TRBD1 aligns across 8 bases. The CDR3 is made up of 15 amino acids. Germline loops: CDR1 MNHEY, CDR2 SMNVEV (reference sequence). The J segment lost 4 bases and the V segment lost 3 bases, leaving 8 bases of the junction unmatched. CDR3 sequence reads: CASSFRRTGIYEQYF. CDR3 nucleotide sequence: TGTGCCAGCAGTTTCCGACGGACAGGGATTTACGAGCAGTACTTC.

In regard to this clone: Other DNA sequences in the same sample also yield this CDR3. This chain connects TRBV7-2 to TRBJ1-5, with D unclear. V lost 2 bases and J 0 bases, leaving 2 bases between the germline ends. The CDR3 is 13 amino acids. Per germline, CDR1 SGHTA and CDR2 FQGNSA. The CDR3 loop reads CASSLSSNQPQHF. The CDR3 DNA sequence: TGTGCCAGCAGCTTATCTAGCAATCAGCCCCAGCATTTT.